These T cell receptor beta chains were read from a single sample in a study of control samples from healthy donors and cancer patients. Repertoires were generated with immunoSEQ multiplex PCR, while TCRdb's copy carries only in-frame clones and drops some. The table includes about 120,000 clones, more than 75% detected once. Sequenced: blood. Source of these receptors: a man aged 25 to 45 in good health. CDR3s include the opening cysteine and the closing phenylalanine or tryptophan. A D gene is named only where the DNA matches it firmly. Size values are once, few and many counts, or a class for expanded clones, and some rows have none.

DNA: TGCAGCGTCGAAAGGAGTCAGGGGATGACTGAAGCTTTCTTT; CDR3: CSVERSQGMTEAFF; size: -; V: TRBV29-1; J: TRBJ1-1; D: -
DNA: TGTGCCAGCAGCGAAGGACCCAATCAGCCCCAGCATTTT; CDR3: CASSEGPNQPQHF; size: -; V: TRBV9; J: TRBJ1-5; D: -
DNA: TGTGCCACCAGCAGAGGGGGGTTAAATACCTACAATGAGCAGTTCTTC; CDR3: CATSRGGLNTYNEQFF; size: -; V: TRBV15; J: TRBJ2-1; D: -
DNA: TGTGCCAGCAGTGCCTTCTCTGCGGAGCTGGCAGACGGGACAGTTCAAGAGACCCAGTACTTC; CDR3: CASSAFSAELADGTVQETQYF; size: -; V: TRBV2; J: TRBJ2-5; D: TRBD1
DNA: TGTGCCAGTAGTCCAACTAGCGGGCGGAACACCGGGGAGCTGTTTTTT; CDR3: CASSPTSGRNTGELFF; size: -; V: TRBV19; J: TRBJ2-2; D: TRBD2
DNA: TGTGCCACCAGTGATTCATCGGGGGCTGAAGCTTTCTTT; CDR3: CATSDSSGAEAFF; size: -; V: TRBV24-1; J: TRBJ1-1; D: -
DNA: TGTGCCAGCAGCGGGCCGGGACAGGGGGCGTACGAGCAGTACTTC; CDR3: CASSGPGQGAYEQYF; size: -; V: TRBV7-2; J: TRBJ2-7; D: TRBD1
DNA: TGTGCCAGTAGTCTGAGGCCTGGCCCTGGGACAGATACGCAGTATTTT; CDR3: CASSLRPGPGTDTQYF; size: once; V: TRBV19; J: TRBJ2-3; D: -
DNA: TGTGCCAGCTCGTTAGACAGGGCACAAGAGACCCAGTACTTC; CDR3: CASSLDRAQETQYF; size: -; V: TRBV18; J: TRBJ2-5; D: TRBD1
DNA: TGCGCCAGCAGCGCGGACATCGGAGGCAAGCTGTTTTTT; CDR3: CASSADIGGKLFF; size: -; V: TRBV5-1; J: TRBJ2-2; D: -
DNA: TGTGCCAGCAGCTCCGGGCAGGCGAACACTGAAGCTTTCTTT; CDR3: CASSSGQANTEAFF; size: -; V: TRBV7-9; J: TRBJ1-1; D: -
DNA: TGTGCTAGTGGCCGGGGACAGGGGGCTGGCGAGCAGTACTTC; CDR3: CASGRGQGAGEQYF; size: -; V: TRBV12-5; J: TRBJ2-7; D: TRBD1
DNA: TGCGCCAGCAGGCCCCCTACTAGCGGGGCCAAGGGGGAGCAGTTCTTC; CDR3: CASRPPTSGAKGEQFF; size: -; V: TRBV5-1; J: TRBJ2-1; D: TRBD2
DNA: TGTGCCACCAGTCGGGACAGGGGCCAAGAGACCCAGTACTTC; CDR3: CATSRDRGQETQYF; size: -; V: TRBV15; J: TRBJ2-5; D: TRBD1